These 24 T cell receptor beta chains share one sample of origin, sequenced in a study of shared clonotypes between healthy human individuals. Sequencing used immunoSEQ multiplex PCR; TCRdb keeps in-frame clones, though not all of them. Here the sample spans millions of clones, roughly 93% being singletons. Sequencing was done on a sample of naive CD4+ T cells from PBMCs. Subset denoted: CD45RA+ positively selected. The source is a man between 18 and 35 years old in good health. Some clones in this sample may be carry-over from other donors' samples.

This sequence joins TRBV5-1 and TRBJ2-7, with D unresolved. Trimming took off 4 bases at V and 2 bases at J, with 13 bases between the two ends. Germline assignment: CDR1 SGHRS and CDR2 YFSETQ. The CDR3 is 14 amino acids. In DNA, the CDR3 is TGCGCCAGCAGCCCCGGTCCCCTGGCCTACGAGCAGTACTTC. It specifies CASSPGPLAYEQYF.

CDR3 DNA: TGTGCCAGCAGCTTAGGGGGACAGGGCCCCTATGGCTACACCTTC. Translated, it gives CASSLGGQGPYGYTF. The V and J genes are TRBV7-2 and TRBJ1-2; the match to TRBD1 covers 9 bases. CDR1 is SGHTA, CDR2 FQGNSA, per germline. The CDR3 extends over 15 amino acids. Trimming cost V 1 base and J 4 bases; bases outside gene matches: 4.

The chain links TRBV7-3 to TRBJ2-3; D not resolved. The CDR3 consists of 13 residues. Deletions cut 4 bases from V and 6 bases from J, with 11 bases between. The germline V gene encodes CDR1 SGHTA and CDR2 FQGTGA. CDR3 DNA: TGTGCCAGCAGCTCACAGCCGGGTGATACGCAGTATTTT. This codes for CASSSQPGDTQYF.

The chain couples TRBV14 to TRBJ2-1; D is undetermined. The germline V and J ends were trimmed by 0 bases and 10 bases, with 7 bases remaining between them. Germline V gene data show CDR1 as SGHDN and CDR2 as FVKESK. This CDR3 contains 12 residues. CDR3 sequence (DNA): TGTGCCAGCAGCCAAGATATGAGGGAGCAGTTCTTC. Encoded protein: CASSQDMREQFF. Filled out from reference TRBV14 and TRBJ2-1, the complete variable domain reads EAGVTQFPSHSVIEKGQTVTLRCDPISGHDNLYWYRRVMGKEIKFLLHFVKESKQDESGMPNNRFLAERTGGTYSTLKVQPAELEDSGVYFCASSQDMREQFFGPGTRLTVL.

The genes are TRBV28 and TRBJ1-5, with D possibly TRBD1 on 6 matching bases. Trimming cost V 7 bases and J 1 base, with 14 bases left between them. CDR1 and CDR2 from the germline V gene are MDHEN and SYDVKM. The CDR3 extends over 15 amino acids. CDR3 sequence reads: CASKGGVGSNQPQHF. CDR3 DNA: TGTGCCAGCAAGGGGGGAGTCGGGAGCAATCAGCCCCAGCATTTT.

J is TRBJ2-5 and V is TRBV18, with D possibly being TRBD1 (5 bases). The CDR3 is 14 residues long. V lost 1 base and J lost 5, with 11 bases in between. From germline, CDR1 is KGHSH and CDR2 LQKENI. The CDR3 spells CASSPQSGRETQYF. The CDR3 nucleotides read TGTGCCAGCTCACCACAGTCAGGGCGGGAGACCCAGTACTTC.

This clone was observed a single time. This sequence joins TRBV5-1 and TRBJ2-1; possible D gene TRBD2, 5 bases. V shed 5 bases and J shed 7 bases, with 16 bases lying between them. The germline V gene encodes CDR1 SGHRS and CDR2 YFSETQ. The CDR3 loop spans 14 amino acids. The CDR3 region is CASRPRLAPNEQFF. The DNA of the CDR3 is TGCGCCAGCAGACCCAGGCTAGCACCGAATGAGCAGTTCTTC.

This sequence joins TRBV5-4 and TRBJ2-7; the D gene is possibly TRBD2 (6 bases). V lost 1 base, J lost 6 bases, and 14 bases lay in between. The CDR3 has 14 amino acids. Germline V gene sequence: CDR1 SGHNT, CDR2 YYREEE (reference sequence). Written as DNA, the CDR3 is TGTGCCAGCAGCTTGCCCGCGGCCGGGGGCGAGCAGTACTTC. Protein sequence: CASSLPAAGGEQYF.

V gene TRBV4-3 combines with J gene TRBJ2-4, with no clear D. CDR1 is LGHNA, CDR2 YSLEER, per germline. The CDR3 covers 13 residues. The ends were cut back, 5 bases at V and 6 bases at J, with 11 bases in the middle. CDR3 in DNA: TGCGCCAGCAGCGAGGTAACGGGAAACATTCAGTACTTC. It yields the protein CASSEVTGNIQYF.

The CDR3 sequence: CASSYSRRTGNYGYTF. The DNA of the CDR3 is TGTGCCAGCAGTTACTCTCGGAGGACAGGGAACTATGGCTACACCTTC. V usage is TRBV6-5 and J usage is TRBJ1-2; TRBD1 matches 8 bases. CDR3 length: 16 residues. The V gene's germline CDR1 is MNHEY and CDR2 SVGAGI. The V and J ends lost 0 bases and 2 bases, in that order; junction bases with no gene match: 5.

This clone was detected once. The gene calls are TRBV18 and TRBJ1-5, with D unclear. Germline V CDR1 and CDR2: KGHSH, LQKENI. The CDR3 loop spans 16 amino acids. V lost 0 bases, J lost 7 bases, and 16 bases lay in between. The CDR3, as DNA: TGTGCCAGCTCACCACCGCCAGGTCCCTCGGAACAGCCCCAGCATTTT. Protein: CASSPPPGPSEQPQHF.

Worth noting for this clone: Other DNA variants within this sample encode the same CDR3. The V gene is TRBV6-5, the J gene TRBJ1-1; D remains ambiguous. The V gene lost 5 bases and the J gene lost 3 bases, with 10 bases spanning the gap. Per the germline V gene, CDR1 is MNHEY and CDR2 is SVGAGI. The CDR3 sequence is 13 residues long. CDR3 sequence: CASSRGGYTEAFF. As DNA, the CDR3 is TGTGCCAGCAGTCGGGGAGGGTACACTGAAGCTTTCTTT.

The V gene is TRBV25-1, the J gene TRBJ2-3; perhaps D is TRBD1 or TRBD2 (5 bases each). V was trimmed by 7 bases and J by 5 bases, leaving 7 bases between them. The CDR3 covers 11 residues. The germline V gene has CDR1 MGHDK and CDR2 SYGVNS. This CDR3 reads CASTGLDTQYF. The CDR3 nucleotides read TGTGCCAGCACGGGGCTAGATACGCAGTATTTT.

The chain recombines TRBV2 with TRBJ1-4, with a tentative D call TRBD1 (6 bases). The CDR3 covers 14 residues. The germline gives CDR1 SNHLY, CDR2 FYNNEI. Trimming left V 3 bases short and J 10 bases short, with 15 bases between. The CDR3: CASSDAQGRVKLFF. The CDR3 DNA reads TGTGCCAGCAGTGATGCACAGGGTCGAGTAAAACTGTTTTTT. Full variable domain (remainder filled in from reference TRBV2 and TRBJ1-4): EPEVTQTPSHQVTQMGQEVILRCVPISNHLYFYWYRQILGQKVEFLVSFYNNEISEKSEIFDDQFSVERPDGSNFTLKIRSTKLEDSAMYFCASSDAQGRVKLFFGSGTQLSVL.

The rearrangement joins TRBV7-2 to TRBJ2-3; TRBD1 matches 7 bases. The V gene's germline CDR1 is SGHTA and CDR2 FQGNSA. Losses at the gene ends were 5 bases for V and 4 bases for J; bases not matched to a gene: 3. CDR3 length: 13 amino acids. CDR3 coding DNA: TGTGCCAGCAGCATTGACAGGGCAGATACGCAGTATTTT. Translating gives CASSIDRADTQYF.

This chain connects TRBV7-9 to TRBJ2-3, with unresolved D. Germline CDR1 and CDR2: SEHNR and FQNEAQ (reference sequence). The CDR3 loop spans 16 amino acids. Trimming pared 1 base from V and 2 bases from J, leaving 13 bases between. This CDR3 is CASSLGDRDLTDTQYF. For the CDR3, the DNA is TGTGCCAGCAGCTTAGGCGACCGCGATCTCACAGATACGCAGTATTTT.

This chain uses TRBV28 with TRBJ2-1, with 9 bases aligning to TRBD2. The V gene end was trimmed by 5 bases and the J gene end by 13 bases; junction bases not matched to a gene: 6. Looked up from germline, CDR1 is MDHEN and CDR2 is SYDVKM. This CDR3 is 12 amino acids long. For the CDR3, the DNA is TGTGCCAGCAGTAGGGGGGGGACTAGCCAGTTCTTC. Encoded protein: CASSRGGTSQFF.

The chain employs TRBV18 and TRBJ1-2, with unresolved D. CDR3 size: 14 residues. Per the germline V gene, CDR1 is KGHSH and CDR2 is LQKENI. Trimming removed 2 bases at V and 2 bases at J, with 9 bases between. The CDR3 DNA is TGTGCCAGCTCACCAGAGGGAGGAAACTATGGCTACACCTTC. This gives the protein CASSPEGGNYGYTF.

The chain couples TRBV15 to TRBJ1-1, with D hard to call. In germline, CDR1 is LNHNV, CDR2 YYDKDF (reference sequence). The germline V and J ends were trimmed by 0 bases and 5 bases, with 10 bases remaining between them. The CDR3 is 14 amino acids. The CDR3 DNA follows: TGTGCCACCAGCAGAGATGTGCGGGAAACTGAAGCTTTCTTT. Translation: CATSRDVRETEAFF.

A remark on this clone: Other DNA variants within this sample encode the same CDR3. The chain is built from TRBV18 and TRBJ2-5, with D perhaps matching TRBD1 (6 bases). The CDR3 contains 14 residues. The germline CDR1 and CDR2 sequences are KGHSH and LQKENI. Trimming stripped 0 bases from V and 5 bases from J, with 10 bases between. The CDR3 sequence: CASSPPSGGETQYF. CDR3 bases: TGTGCCAGCTCACCACCCAGTGGGGGCGAGACCCAGTACTTC.

The CDR3 here is CASSYPRGQVSYEQYF. The DNA of the CDR3 is TGCGCCAGCAGCTATCCCCGAGGACAGGTTTCTTACGAGCAGTACTTC. The V gene is TRBV5-1, the J gene TRBJ2-7, with TRBD1 matching 7 bases. Germline trimming cut 3 bases from V and 4 bases from J; bases unmatched to any gene: 13. This CDR3 spans 16 amino acids. Per the germline V gene, CDR1 is SGHRS and CDR2 is YFSETQ.

The chain uses TRBV19 and TRBJ1-5; no firm D call. With 8 bases removed from V and 0 bases from J, the gap between germline ends came to 11 bases. Germline V lookup: CDR1 LNHDA, CDR2 SQIVND (reference sequence). This CDR3 comprises 14 residues. The CDR3 protein is CASEDPYSNQPQHF. DNA of the CDR3: TGTGCCAGTGAAGACCCGTATAGCAATCAGCCCCAGCATTTT.

The rearrangement links TRBV15 to TRBJ2-1; D is undetermined. The CDR3 spans 13 residues. The germline V and J ends were trimmed by 10 bases and 5 bases, with 15 bases remaining between them. CDR1 is LNHNV and CDR2 is YYDKDF in the germline V gene (reference sequence). CDR3: CAIKKQPNNEQFF. For the CDR3, the DNA is TGTGCCATTAAAAAACAACCGAACAATGAGCAGTTCTTC.

This clone was seen once. The V and J genes are TRBV7-2 and TRBJ2-7; D might be TRBD2 (6 bases). The CDR3 totals 12 residues. The germline CDR1 and CDR2 sequences are SGHTA and FQGNSA. V lost 1 base and J 7 bases, leaving 8 bases between the germline ends. CDR3 DNA: TGTGCCAGCAGCTTAGGCAGCGGGGAGCAGTACTTC. Its translation: CASSLGSGEQYF.